One sample yielded the 27 T cell receptor beta chains listed below, sequenced in a study of cytomegalovirus exposure and HLA in healthy donors. The assay was immunoSEQ multiplex PCR, and TCRdb's table has in-frame clones only and misses some. Of 57,000 or so clones listed, approximately 96% are singletons. The source material was PBMCs. Receptors were obtained from a man between 18 and 29 years old in good health and CMV-seronegative.

The count of this clone is one. The chain carries TRBV6-1 and TRBJ2-6, with D uncertain. Looked up from germline, CDR1 is MNHNS and CDR2 is SASEGT. This CDR3 is 13 amino acids long. The V gene lost 9 bases and the J gene lost 0 bases, with 6 bases spanning the gap. Here the CDR3 reads CASWLSGANVLTF. CDR3 DNA sequence: TGTGCCAGTTGGCTCTCTGGGGCCAACGTCCTGACTTTC.

The chain has TRBV28 and TRBJ2-5; 10 nucleotides line up with TRBD2. This CDR3 has 16 amino acids. V trimming: 7 bases; J trimming: 5 bases; junction bases outside the gene matches: 13. Germline CDR1 reads MDHEN; CDR2 reads SYDVKM. CDR3 sequence (DNA): TGTGCCAGCACCCTGGGGAGGCTAGCGGGAGTGGAGACCCAGTACTTC. Its protein product is CASTLGRLAGVETQYF.

This rearrangement joins TRBV29-1 to TRBJ1-3; weak D call: TRBD1 (6 bases). Germline V gene sequence: CDR1 SQVTM, CDR2 ANQGSEA. Trimming took 7 bases from V and 8 from J, leaving 18 bases between them. The CDR3 runs 13 residues. CDR3 nucleotide sequence: TGCAGCGGGGGTCAGGGGCCCCGGGACACCATATATTTT. It codes for CSGGQGPRDTIYF.

V gene TRBV5-6 combines with J gene TRBJ1-5, with 9 bases fitting TRBD1. The germline V gene encodes CDR1 SGHDT and CDR2 YYEEEE. This CDR3 is built from 16 residues. Trimming cost V 3 bases and J 6 bases; bases outside gene matches: 10. The CDR3: CASSWRNRGRGQPQHF. Here the CDR3 DNA reads TGTGCCAGCAGCTGGCGAAACAGGGGGCGCGGTCAGCCCCAGCATTTT.

This CDR3 is CASTQPGLAGGRSSYNEQFF. CDR3 bases: TGTGCCAGCACACAGCCGGGACTAGCGGGAGGGAGGAGCTCCTACAATGAGCAGTTCTTC. The chain has TRBV28 and TRBJ2-1; 16 bases are shared with TRBD2. Germline V gives CDR1 MDHEN, CDR2 SYDVKM. This CDR3 is 20 amino acids long. J was trimmed by 0 bases and V by 7 bases; bases with no gene match: 12. Supplemented by reference TRBV28 and TRBJ2-1, the full variable domain reads DVKVTQSSRYLVKRTGEKVFLECVQDMDHENMFWYRQDPGLGLRLIYFSYDVKMKEKGDIPEGYSVSREKKERFSLILESASTNQTSMYLCASTQPGLAGGRSSYNEQFFGPGTRLTVL.

The V gene is TRBV29-1, the J gene TRBJ2-1, with 9 bases aligning to TRBD2. The CDR3 totals 18 residues. Germline lookup yields CDR1 SQVTM and CDR2 ANQGSEA. J gave up 4 bases and V 0 bases, and 13 bases lay outside the gene matches. CDR3 nucleotide sequence: TGCAGCGTTGAAGAAGGAAGAGAGGCTAGCGGGGATTACAATGAGCAGTTCTTC. It translates to CSVEEGREASGDYNEQFF.

The J gene is TRBJ1-2, the V gene TRBV14; possible D gene TRBD1, 6 bases. CDR3 length equals 11 residues. V shed 3 bases and J shed 9 bases, with 8 bases lying between them. CDR1 is SGHDN, CDR2 FVKESK, per germline. The CDR3 DNA is TGTGCCAGCAGCCATTGGGACAGCTACACCTTC. It yields the protein CASSHWDSYTF. The full variable domain, in which reference TRBV14 and TRBJ1-2 provide the parts outside the CDR3, is EAGVTQFPSHSVIEKGQTVTLRCDPISGHDNLYWYRRVMGKEIKFLLHFVKESKQDESGMPNNRFLAERTGGTYSTLKVQPAELEDSGVYFCASSHWDSYTFGSGTRLTVV.

This rearrangement joins TRBV10-3 to TRBJ2-2, with D tentatively TRBD2 (6 bases). CDR3 length equals 16 residues. Germline V gene sequence: CDR1 ENHRY, CDR2 SYGVKD. V lost 0 bases and J 1 base, leaving 9 bases between the germline ends. This CDR3 is CAISESISGNTGELFF. In DNA, the CDR3 is TGTGCCATCAGTGAGTCGATTAGCGGGAACACCGGGGAGCTGTTTTTT.

The chain carries TRBV28 and TRBJ2-1; a weak D match, TRBD1 (6 bases). V was shortened by 3 bases and J by 9 bases, with 18 bases between the two germline ends. CDR1 is MDHEN and CDR2 is SYDVKM in the germline V gene. The CDR3 is 15 amino acids. In nucleotides, the CDR3 is TGTGCCAGCAGTTTGCAGGACAGCTTTTCTGGTGAGCAGTTCTTC. It yields the protein CASSLQDSFSGEQFF.

V usage is TRBV7-9 and J usage is TRBJ1-4, with D possibly TRBD1 on 6 matching bases. Per germline, CDR1 SEHNR and CDR2 FQNEAQ (reference sequence). The V and J ends lost 5 bases and 5 bases respectively, with 15 bases between them. This CDR3 region has 15 residues. CDR3 protein: CASSRPTGMNEKLFF. The CDR3 DNA reads TGTGCCAGCAGCCGTCCGACAGGAATGAATGAAAAACTGTTTTTT.

The V gene is TRBV11-2, the J gene TRBJ2-2; TRBD2 aligns across 7 bases. Germline-derived CDR1 and CDR2 are SGHAT and FQNNGV. The CDR3 is made up of 16 amino acids. V was pared by 6 bases and J by 5 bases, with 12 bases of the junction left unmatched. The CDR3 loop is CASRITRGRQTGELFF. CDR3 bases: TGTGCCAGCAGAATCACGCGGGGGAGACAGACCGGGGAGCTGTTTTTT.

The V gene is TRBV11-3, the J gene TRBJ2-1, with D tentatively TRBD2 (6 bases). The CDR3 is 15 residues long. V lost 1 base and J 1 base, leaving 8 bases between the germline ends. Germline CDR1 reads SGHNT; CDR2 reads YENEEA. CDR3 DNA: TGTGCCAGCAGCTTAGGGGCGGGATCCTACAATGAGCAGTTCTTC. Its translation: CASSLGAGSYNEQFF.

The chain joins TRBV10-2 to TRBJ2-7, with 9 positions matching TRBD1. This CDR3 region has 15 residues. V shed 5 bases, J shed 1 base, and the junction held 6 bases outside the gene matches. Germline V gives CDR1 WSHSY, CDR2 SAAADI. Written as DNA, the CDR3 is TGCGCCAGCAGTTCCGGGACAGGGACATCCTACGAGCAGTACTTC. It codes for CASSSGTGTSYEQYF.

The chain uses TRBV19 and TRBJ2-2, with 9 bases matching TRBD2. There are 15 residues in the CDR3. Germline CDR1 is LNHDA and CDR2 is SQIVND (reference sequence). With 5 bases clipped from V and 6 bases from J, the junction kept 7 bases outside the gene matches. CDR3 in DNA: TGTGCCAGTAGTCCGGGATTAGCGGGAGCCGGGGAGCTGTTTTTT. This translates into CASSPGLAGAGELFF. Supplemented by reference TRBV19 and TRBJ2-2, the full variable domain reads DGGITQSPKYLFRKEGQNVTLSCEQNLNHDAMYWYRQDPGQGLRLIYYSQIVNDFQKGDIAEGYSVSREKKESFPLTVTSAQKNPTAFYLCASSPGLAGAGELFFGEGSRLTVL.

V is TRBV28 and J is TRBJ1-1, with D perhaps matching TRBD1 (6 bases). V dropped 6 bases and J dropped 10 bases, with 15 bases sitting between them. CDR1 MDHEN and CDR2 SYDVKM come from the germline V gene. The CDR3 extends over 12 amino acids. The CDR3, as DNA: TGTGCCAGCAGACCACAGGGCCCGGGAGCTTTCTTT. Protein sequence: CASRPQGPGAFF.

There are a few counts of this clone. CDR3 sequence: CSADRAGTGELFF. The CDR3, as DNA: TGCAGCGCGGACAGGGCGGGCACCGGGGAGCTGTTTTTT. The chain carries TRBV29-1 and TRBJ2-2; 8 nucleotides agree with TRBD1. CDR3 length: 13 residues. Germline CDR1 reads SQVTM; CDR2 reads ANQGSEA. The J segment lost 4 bases and the V segment lost 7 bases, leaving 5 bases of the junction unmatched.

The genes are TRBV5-1 and TRBJ2-2, with 10 bases that match TRBD1. The CDR3 sequence is 16 residues long. Germline CDR1 is SGHRS and CDR2 is YFSETQ. V shed 5 bases and J 2 bases; nucleotides not matched to a gene: 6. DNA for the CDR3: TGCGCCAGCAGTCAAGACAGGGGGCTAAACACCGGGGAGCTGTTTTTT. Encoded protein: CASSQDRGLNTGELFF.

The rearrangement joins TRBV7-9 to TRBJ2-1; 11 positions match TRBD2. Germline CDR1 SEHNR, CDR2 FQNEAQ (reference sequence). This CDR3 has 18 residues. Trimming removed 2 bases from V and 7 bases from J; junction bases left unmatched: 13. CDR3 in DNA: TGTGCCAGCAGCTTATGGATCGCTAGCGGGAGGCTAGTGAATGAGCAGTTCTTC. Translation: CASSLWIASGRLVNEQFF.

The genes are TRBV7-9 and TRBJ1-2, with D perhaps matching TRBD1 (6 bases). This CDR3 is 12 amino acids long. The germline CDR1 and CDR2 sequences are SEHNR and FQNEAQ (reference sequence). Trimming pared 7 bases from V and 5 bases from J, leaving 11 bases between. The CDR3 here is CASTLGGYGYTF. CDR3 coding DNA: TGTGCCAGCACCCTAGGGGGATATGGCTACACCTTC.

This clone is termed medium-sized. This sequence joins TRBV5-6 and TRBJ2-7, with D possibly TRBD2 on 5 matching bases. With 0 bases removed from V and 6 bases from J, the gap between germline ends came to 10 bases. CDR1 and CDR2 (germline): SGHDT, YYEEEE. The CDR3 is 13 amino acids. This chain's CDR3 is CASSLGRTGEQYF. The CDR3 bases are TGTGCCAGCAGCTTGGGCAGGACTGGCGAGCAGTACTTC.

The chain uses TRBV4-1 and TRBJ2-1, with 7 bases matching TRBD2. The CDR3 has 15 amino acids. The trim removed 2 bases at V and 10 bases at J, leaving 11 bases unmatched. Germline V gene data show CDR1 as MGHRA and CDR2 as YSYEKL. DNA of the CDR3: TGCGCCAGCAGCCAAAATAGCGGGCTCGGGGGAGAGCAGTTCTTC. It codes for CASSQNSGLGGEQFF.

This chain connects TRBV19 to TRBJ2-2; D possibly corresponds to TRBD1 (6 bases). CDR1 LNHDA and CDR2 SQIVND come from the germline V gene (reference sequence). The CDR3 is 14 amino acids. The V and J ends lost 5 bases and 4 bases respectively, with 11 bases between them. CDR3 coding DNA: TGTGCCAGTAGTCAGGGGCCCGGCACCGGGGAGCTGTTTTTT. This encodes CASSQGPGTGELFF.

This sequence joins TRBV6-1 and TRBJ2-1; tentatively, D is TRBD2 (6 bases). V lost 6 bases to trimming and J lost 7 bases, with 19 bases between them. Germline values: CDR1 MNHNS, CDR2 SASEGT. The CDR3 consists of 15 residues. CDR3 in amino acids: CASSPRREYSNEQFF. CDR3 nucleotides: TGTGCCAGCAGCCCCCGACGGGAGTACAGTAATGAGCAGTTCTTC.

The rearrangement uses TRBV7-9 and TRBJ2-2, with 10 bases that match TRBD2. Trimming took 5 bases from V and 3 from J; bases not matched to a gene: 6. The length of the CDR3 is 16 residues. Germline values: CDR1 SEHNR, CDR2 FQNEAQ (reference sequence). In DNA, the CDR3 is TGTGCCAGCAGCCCCGGTGGACTAGCGGACACCGGGGAGCTGTTTTTT. Protein: CASSPGGLADTGELFF. The variable domain in full, completed from reference TRBV7-9 and TRBJ2-2, reads DTGVSQNPRHKITKRGQNVTFRCDPISEHNRLYWYRQTLGQGPEFLTYFQNEAQLEKSRLLSDRFSAERPKGSFSTLEIQRTEQGDSAMYLCASSPGGLADTGELFFGEGSRLTVL.

The V and J genes are TRBV27 and TRBJ2-5, with D perhaps matching TRBD2 (6 bases). The germline CDR1 and CDR2 sequences are MNHEY and SMNVEV (reference sequence). Deletions cut 3 bases from V and 5 bases from J, with 13 bases between. The CDR3 has 14 amino acids. As DNA, the CDR3 is TGTGCCAGCAGTTTTCAGACTAGTGTGGAGACCCAGTACTTC. This gives the protein CASSFQTSVETQYF.

The chain has TRBV11-1 and TRBJ2-1; 9 bases map to TRBD2. J was trimmed by 10 bases and V by 3 bases; bases with no gene match: 16. The CDR3 is 17 amino acids. Germline loops: CDR1 SGHAT, CDR2 FQDESV (reference sequence). The CDR3 loop reads CASSFIFAGGVPSEQFF. The CDR3 coding sequence is TGTGCCAGCAGCTTTATTTTTGCGGGAGGGGTCCCAAGCGAGCAGTTCTTC.

V and J are TRBV27 and TRBJ1-3; weak D call: TRBD1 (5 bases). Deletions cut 8 bases from V and 4 bases from J, with 9 bases between. The CDR3 is 12 amino acids. Germline V gives CDR1 MNHEY, CDR2 SMNVEV (reference sequence). Written as DNA, the CDR3 is TGTGCCAGCGCTGACAGCGGAAACACCATATATTTT. Its translation is CASADSGNTIYF.